This entry lists 15 T cell receptor beta chains sequenced from one sample in a study of T cell responses to AZD1222 COVID-19 vaccine. Measured with immunoSEQ multiplex PCR; TCRdb has only the in-frame clones, and not every one. The repertoire holds tens of thousands of clones, with approximately 80% as singletons. This specimen consisted of peripheral blood, obtained on day 0 of AZD1222 vaccination. Receptors were obtained from an adult in good health.

The V and J genes are TRBV7-9 and TRBJ2-7; 12 bases agree with TRBD1. Trimming took 2 bases from V and 6 from J; bases not matched to a gene: 2. Germline V CDR1 and CDR2: SEHNR, FQNEAQ (reference sequence). The CDR3 is 14 amino acids. The CDR3 sequence is CASSLRDRGPEQYF. As DNA, the CDR3 is TGTGCCAGCAGCTTAAGGGACAGGGGGCCCGAGCAGTACTTC.

The chain employs TRBV3-1 (or the pseudogene TRBV3-2) and TRBJ1-1; D uncertain. Germline CDR1 LGHDT, CDR2 YNNKEL (reference sequence). The CDR3 loop spans 13 amino acids. V gave up 1 base and J gave up 5 bases, with 8 bases separating them. The CDR3 nucleotides are TGTGCCAGCAGCCAAGTTAAGCGGACTGAAGCTTTCTTT. Translated: CASSQVKRTEAFF.

This chain joins TRBV10-3 and TRBJ1-5; D remains ambiguous. The V gene lost 7 bases and the J gene lost 5 bases, with 12 bases spanning the gap. The CDR3 consists of 13 residues. CDR1 ENHRY and CDR2 SYGVKD come from the germline V gene. In DNA form, the CDR3 reads TGTGCCATCAACTCGGTGGCGGATCAGCCCCAGCATTTT. Translating it yields CAINSVADQPQHF.

The rearrangement joins TRBV19 to TRBJ2-1; 8 positions agree with TRBD2. V shed 5 bases, J shed 6 bases, and the junction held 12 bases outside the gene matches. Germline values: CDR1 LNHDA, CDR2 SQIVND (reference sequence). The CDR3 extends over 16 amino acids. The CDR3 DNA is TGTGCCAGTAGTCCCTGGGGGCAGCGGGGGAGCAATGAGCAGTTCTTC. It encodes CASSPWGQRGSNEQFF.

The J gene is TRBJ1-2, the V gene TRBV6-6; perhaps TRBD1 as D (6 bases). CDR1 is MNHNY and CDR2 is SVGAGI in the germline V gene (reference sequence). V shed 1 base and J shed 8 bases, with 17 bases lying between them. The CDR3 runs to 15 residues. This chain's CDR3 is CASSYLGDMGHGYTF. The CDR3 nucleotides are TGTGCCAGCAGTTACTTAGGGGACATGGGGCACGGCTACACCTTC.

This clone was recorded a few times. The chain combines TRBV6-2 or TRBV6-3 with TRBJ2-7; D unresolved. Germline lookup yields CDR1 MNHEY and CDR2 SVGEGT. V lost 1 base and J lost 7, with 14 bases in between. The CDR3 totals 14 residues. The CDR3 nucleotides are TGTGCCAGCAGTTACTTAAATCACCGGGCAGAGCAGTACTTC. As protein: CASSYLNHRAEQYF.

The chain joins TRBV15 to TRBJ1-3, with D perhaps matching TRBD1 (5 bases). The CDR3 has 17 amino acids. From germline, CDR1 is LNHNV and CDR2 YYDKDF (reference sequence). The V end lost 5 bases, the J end lost 2 bases, and 19 bases lay between the germline ends. CDR3 coding DNA: TGTGCCACCAGCGGACCCCCCCAGGGAACAGCTGGAAACACCATATATTTT. Translation: CATSGPPQGTAGNTIYF.

The rearrangement joins TRBV27 to TRBJ1-2; 7 positions agree with TRBD1. V lost 4 bases, J lost 0 bases, and 5 bases stayed unmatched. This CDR3 region has 15 residues. Per germline, CDR1 MNHEY and CDR2 SMNVEV (reference sequence). CDR3 sequence reads: CASSSGTASNYGYTF. The CDR3 DNA sequence: TGTGCCAGCAGTTCCGGGACAGCCTCTAACTATGGCTACACCTTC.

This clone occurred once. This chain connects TRBV4-1 to TRBJ2-4; D unresolved. Germline CDR1 and CDR2: MGHRA and YSYEKL. The CDR3 spans 13 residues. Trimming took off 4 bases at V and 3 bases at J, with 7 bases between the two ends. CDR3 protein: CASSLINKNIQYF. In DNA form, the CDR3 reads TGCGCCAGCAGCCTAATCAACAAAAACATTCAGTACTTC.

Many counts were recorded for this clone. The chain couples TRBV5-6 to TRBJ1-2; perhaps TRBD1 as D (6 bases). The ends were cut back, 0 bases at V and 1 base at J, with 10 bases in the middle. The CDR3 has 15 amino acids. Germline V CDR1 and CDR2: SGHDT, YYEEEE. CDR3 bases: TGTGCCAGCAGCTTGGCCGGGACACTTAACTATGGCTACACCTTC. Translation: CASSLAGTLNYGYTF.

J is TRBJ1-1 and V is TRBV5-4, with 8 bases aligning to TRBD1. CDR3 size: 16 residues. The germline CDR1 and CDR2 sequences are SGHNT and YYREEE (reference sequence). The ends lost 4 bases at V and 4 bases at J; junction bases unmatched: 12. The CDR3 DNA sequence: TGTGCCAGCAGCACGGAGACAGGGGAGGGTAGCACTGAAGCTTTCTTT. It encodes CASSTETGEGSTEAFF.

V usage is TRBV19 and J usage is TRBJ2-3, with D unclear. Germline CDR1 LNHDA, CDR2 SQIVND (reference sequence). V shed 4 bases and J shed 6 bases, with 8 bases lying between them. The CDR3 has 12 residues. CDR3 amino acids: CASSTQWDTQYF. CDR3 DNA sequence: TGTGCCAGTAGTACCCAATGGGATACGCAGTATTTT.

This chain joins TRBV6-2 or TRBV6-3 and TRBJ2-1; 9 bases agree with TRBD2. Germline lookup yields CDR1 MNHEY and CDR2 SVGEGT. The CDR3 covers 15 residues. After removal of 4 bases from V and 4 bases from J, the junction contained 5 bases not matched to a gene. CDR3 amino acids: CASSFTSGQYNEQFF. CDR3 DNA: TGTGCCAGCAGTTTTACTAGCGGGCAATACAATGAGCAGTTCTTC.

In DNA, the CDR3 is TGTGCCAGCAGTGACAGTCCTGGGCGGGTGTTTAATGAAAAACTGTTTTTT. It specifies CASSDSPGRVFNEKLFF. The chain links TRBV6-1 to TRBJ1-4; no clear D gene. Germline CDR1 and CDR2: MNHNS and SASEGT. This CDR3 has 17 residues. Trimming stripped 3 bases from V and 4 bases from J, with 18 bases between.

The J gene is TRBJ1-6, the V gene TRBV5-4, with 7 bases identical to TRBD1. Germline V gives CDR1 SGHNT, CDR2 YYREEE (reference sequence). This CDR3 comprises 15 residues. V trimming: 3 bases; J trimming: 12 bases; junction bases outside the gene matches: 12. The CDR3 sequence: CASSYGQVKMGPLHF. The CDR3 DNA follows: TGTGCCAGCAGCTACGGACAGGTCAAAATGGGACCCCTCCACTTT.